This note documents a single T cell receptor (beta chain) sequence. The data derive from a study of control samples from healthy donors and cancer patients. V lost 7 bases, J lost 2 bases, and 2 bases stayed unmatched. CDR3 length: 12 residues. Per the germline V gene, CDR1 is SGHRS and CDR2 is YFSETQ. Only in-frame clones appear in the TCRdb table, and some are missing; sequencing was by immunoSEQ multiplex PCR. The sample lists approximately 86,000 clones; 70% to 90% were seen once. The genes are TRBV5-1 and TRBJ1-2, with TRBD1 matching 7 bases. Sequenced: blood. The clonotype originates from a woman aged 40 to 50 in good health. The CDR3, as DNA: TGCGCCAGCGGGGACAGAAACTATGGCTACACCTTC. It translates to CASGDRNYGYTF. The full variable domain, in which reference TRBV5-1 and TRBJ1-2 provide the parts outside the CDR3, is KAGVTQTPRYLIKTRGQQVTLSCSPISGHRSVSWYQQTPGQGLQFLFEYFSETQRNKGNFPGRFSGRQFSNSRSEMNVSTLELGDSALYLCASGDRNYGYTFGSGTRLTVV.